What follows describes a single T cell receptor beta chain. The J segment lost 0 bases and the V segment lost 3 bases, leaving 6 bases of the junction unmatched. The CDR3 is 15 residues long. Germline values: CDR1 SGHRS, CDR2 YFSETQ. The data derive from a study of shared clonotypes between healthy human individuals. Profiling relied on immunoSEQ multiplex PCR, and the TCRdb table lists in-frame clones only, not all of them. The data contain roughly 1.4 million clones, about 98.5% of them singletons. The chain combines TRBV5-1 with TRBJ2-7; 7 nucleotides match TRBD2. The clonotype comes from a man aged 30 to 39 in good health. Sample: naive CD4+ T cells sorted from blood. The subset here: CD45RA+ positively selected. The CDR3 protein is CASSYRLAGSYEQYF. The DNA for the CDR3 is TGCGCCAGCAGCTACAGACTAGCCGGCTCCTACGAGCAGTACTTC.